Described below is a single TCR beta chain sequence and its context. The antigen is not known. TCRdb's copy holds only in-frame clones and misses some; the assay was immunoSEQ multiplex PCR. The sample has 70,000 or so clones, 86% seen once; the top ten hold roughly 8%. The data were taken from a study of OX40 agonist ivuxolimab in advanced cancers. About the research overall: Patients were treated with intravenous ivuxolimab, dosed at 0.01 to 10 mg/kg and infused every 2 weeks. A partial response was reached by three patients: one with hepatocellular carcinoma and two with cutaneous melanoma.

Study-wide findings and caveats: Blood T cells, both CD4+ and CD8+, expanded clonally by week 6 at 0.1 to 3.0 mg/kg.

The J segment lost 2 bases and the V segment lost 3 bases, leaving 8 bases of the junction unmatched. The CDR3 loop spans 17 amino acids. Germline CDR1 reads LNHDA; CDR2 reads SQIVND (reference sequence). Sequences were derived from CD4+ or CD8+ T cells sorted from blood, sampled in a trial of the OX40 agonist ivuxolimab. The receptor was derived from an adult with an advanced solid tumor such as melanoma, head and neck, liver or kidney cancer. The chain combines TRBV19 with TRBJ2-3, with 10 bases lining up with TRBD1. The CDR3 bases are TGTGCCAGTAGTATTACCGGGACAGGGGCCCCCACAGATACGCAGTATTTT. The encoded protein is CASSITGTGAPTDTQYF.